Only a few counts were recorded for the clone carrying this T cell receptor (beta chain). What it binds is unknown. Unique molecular identifiers were built into the TCRbeta library. TCRdb fed the PCR reads into MiXCR, producing one record per CDR3 protein. This repertoire shows about a million distinct CDR3 sequences, under 30% found once; its top ten account for about 28%. This record comes from a study of T-cell reconstitution after alpha-beta-depleted transplantation in children. General study points: Roughly two months post-transplant, alpha-beta T cells reportedly originated from several hundred graft clones that had expanded.

Trimming removed 0 bases from V and 4 bases from J, with 10 bases in between. The CDR3 consists of 14 residues. The rearrangement uses TRBV12-3 or TRBV12-4 and TRBJ2-7; D gene unclear. This clonotype was sampled from a boy younger than two who had a stem cell transplant for SCID, so the T cells may come from the graft donor. Sample: PBMCs, mostly from graft donor cells, taken 360 days after TCRalphabeta/CD19-depleted stem cell transplant. Written as DNA, the CDR3 is TGTGCCAGCAGTTTAGCGTTGGGGTGGTACGAGCAGTACTTC. Translation gives CASSLALGWYEQYF.